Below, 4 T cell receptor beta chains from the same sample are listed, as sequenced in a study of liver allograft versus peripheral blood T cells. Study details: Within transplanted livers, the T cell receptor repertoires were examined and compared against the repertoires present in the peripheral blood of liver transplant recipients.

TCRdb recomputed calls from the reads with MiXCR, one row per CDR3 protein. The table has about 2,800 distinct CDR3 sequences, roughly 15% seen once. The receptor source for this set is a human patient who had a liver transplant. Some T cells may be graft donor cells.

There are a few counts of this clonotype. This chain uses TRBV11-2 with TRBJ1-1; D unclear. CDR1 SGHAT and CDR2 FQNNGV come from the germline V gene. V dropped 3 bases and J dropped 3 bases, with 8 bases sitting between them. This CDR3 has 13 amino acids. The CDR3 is CASSFEAHTEAFF. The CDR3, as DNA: TGTGCCAGCAGCTTCGAAGCCCACACTGAAGCTTTCTTT.

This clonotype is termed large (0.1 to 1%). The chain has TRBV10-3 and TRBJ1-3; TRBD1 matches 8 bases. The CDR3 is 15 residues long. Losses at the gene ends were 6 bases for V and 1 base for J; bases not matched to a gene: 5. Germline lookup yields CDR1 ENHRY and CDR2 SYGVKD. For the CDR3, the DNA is TGTGCCATCAGGGACAGGGTTAGGTCTGGAAACACCATATATTTT. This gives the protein CAIRDRVRSGNTIYF.

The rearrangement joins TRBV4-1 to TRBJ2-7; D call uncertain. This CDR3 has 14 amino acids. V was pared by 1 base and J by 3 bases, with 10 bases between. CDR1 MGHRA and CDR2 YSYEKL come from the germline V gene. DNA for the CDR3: TGCGCCAGCAGCCAAGTCGCAGGCTACTACGAGCAGTACTTC. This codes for CASSQVAGYYEQYF.

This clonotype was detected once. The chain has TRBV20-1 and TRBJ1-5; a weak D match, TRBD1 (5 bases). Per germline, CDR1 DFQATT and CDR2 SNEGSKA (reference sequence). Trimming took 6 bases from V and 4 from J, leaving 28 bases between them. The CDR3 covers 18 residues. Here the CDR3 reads CSARIGLREGSRNQPQHF. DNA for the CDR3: TGCAGTGCCCGGATAGGTCTGAGGGAGGGGAGCAGGAATCAGCCCCAGCATTTT.